Following are 7 T cell receptor beta chains from one sample sequenced in a study of patients and donors after allogeneic stem cell transplantation. TCRdb re-analysed the RT-PCR reads in MiXCR, keeping a single row per CDR3 protein. The sample includes about a million distinct CDR3 sequences, approximately 18% seen only once; the top ten take around 5.5%. The specimen sequenced was blood, either unsorted or a sorted T cell fraction (not recorded which). The receptors originated from a human donor who was either an allogeneic HSCT recipient or a stem cell or donor lymphocyte infusion donor (not recorded which). It is not recorded whose cells these are; they may come from a transplant donor.

The chain couples TRBV20-1 to TRBJ1-2; D call uncertain. This CDR3 is built from 12 residues. In germline, CDR1 is DFQATT, CDR2 SNEGSKA (reference sequence). V lost 6 bases and J 4 bases, leaving 12 bases between the germline ends. CDR3 bases: TGCAGTGCCAGGCAGGCGGCCTATGGCTACACCTTC. Protein sequence: CSARQAAYGYTF.

This clonotype is a singleton in its sample. This rearrangement joins TRBV29-1 to TRBJ2-5; 7 positions agree with TRBD1. The CDR3 loop spans 12 amino acids. Germline V gene lookup returns CDR1 SQVTM and CDR2 ANQGSEA. The V and J ends lost 6 bases and 5 bases, in that order; junction bases with no gene match: 6. The CDR3 spells CSVLTGVETQYF. CDR3 bases: TGCAGCGTACTTACAGGGGTTGAGACCCAGTACTTC. The full variable domain, rest sourced from reference TRBV29-1 and TRBJ2-5, is SAVISQKPSRDICQRGTSLTIQCQVDSQVTMMFWYRQQPGQSLTLIATANQGSEATYESGFVIDKFPISRPNLTFSTLTVSNMSPEDSSIYLCSVLTGVETQYFGPGTRLLVL.

With respect to this clonotype: The junction departs from germline at one end; a sequencing error may be responsible. V and J are TRBV20-1 and TRBJ2-3; D unresolved. The CDR3 totals 13 residues. Germline values: CDR1 DFQATT, CDR2 SNEGSKA (reference sequence). The CDR3 spells CSVRWQPTDTQYF. CDR3 nucleotides: TGCAGTGTTAGATGGCAGCCCACAGATACGCAGTATTTT.

This clonotype was observed at least ten times. The J gene is TRBJ2-2, the V gene TRBV21-1; the DNA was not used to check the table's D call, TRBD1. TRBV21-1 is a recognized pseudogene. CDR3 size: 14 residues. CDR3 nucleotide sequence: TGTGCCAGCAGCGAACAGAGGGGGAAGAGGGAGCTGTTTTTT. Translated, it gives CASSEQRGKRELFF.

The J gene is TRBJ1-6, the V gene TRBV7-9; 7 nucleotides agree with TRBD1. Trimming cost V 4 bases and J 6 bases; bases outside gene matches: 9. The germline V gene has CDR1 SEHNR and CDR2 FQNEAQ (reference sequence). This CDR3 comprises 16 residues. This chain's CDR3 is CASSYSGGRVNSPLHF. The CDR3 nucleotides are TGTGCCAGCAGCTATTCAGGGGGTAGAGTTAATTCACCCCTCCACTTT. The full variable domain, completed using reference TRBV7-9 and TRBJ1-6, is DTGVSQNPRHKITKRGQNVTFRCDPISEHNRLYWYRQTLGQGPEFLTYFQNEAQLEKSRLLSDRFSAERPKGSFSTLEIQRTEQGDSAMYLCASSYSGGRVNSPLHFGNGTRLTVT.

Ten or more counts support this clonotype. The V gene is TRBV24-1, the J gene TRBJ2-1; no firm D call. The CDR3 runs to 11 residues. CDR1 KGHDR and CDR2 SFDVKD come from the germline V gene. V was shortened by 3 bases and J by 13 bases, with 9 bases between the two germline ends. DNA for the CDR3: TGTGCCACCAGTGATCAAAATTTTCAGTTCTTC. It yields the protein CATSDQNFQFF.

CDR3 loop: CASSALSDEQFF. As DNA, the CDR3 is TGTGCCAGCTCCGCCCTCTCCGATGAGCAGTTCTTC. V and J are TRBV11-1 and TRBJ2-1; D unclear. CDR3 size: 12 residues. V was cut by 8 bases and J by 8 bases, with 13 bases left in between. Germline loops: CDR1 SGHAT, CDR2 FQDESV (reference sequence).